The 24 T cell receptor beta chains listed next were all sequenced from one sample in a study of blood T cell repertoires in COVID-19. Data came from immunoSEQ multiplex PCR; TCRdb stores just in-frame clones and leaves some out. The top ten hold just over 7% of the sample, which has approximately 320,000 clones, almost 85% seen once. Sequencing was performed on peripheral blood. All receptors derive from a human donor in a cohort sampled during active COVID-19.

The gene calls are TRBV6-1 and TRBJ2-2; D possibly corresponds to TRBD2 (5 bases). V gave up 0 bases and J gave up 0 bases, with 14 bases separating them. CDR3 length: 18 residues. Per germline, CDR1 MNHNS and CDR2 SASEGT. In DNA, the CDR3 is TGTGCCAGCAGTGAAGCGCTTCTTGGAGGAGCGAACACCGGGGAGCTGTTTTTT. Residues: CASSEALLGGANTGELFF.

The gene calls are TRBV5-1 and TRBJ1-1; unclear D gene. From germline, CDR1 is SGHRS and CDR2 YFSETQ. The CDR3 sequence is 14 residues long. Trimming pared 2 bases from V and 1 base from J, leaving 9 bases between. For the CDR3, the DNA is TGCGCCAGCAGCTTCCTGGGCCAGAACACTGAAGCTTTCTTT. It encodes CASSFLGQNTEAFF.

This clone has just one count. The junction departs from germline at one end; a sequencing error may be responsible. The CDR3 loop is CASSEGRFLYSYTF. CDR3 sequence (DNA): TGCGCCAGCAGTGAGGGCAGGTTCCTCTATAGCTACACCTTC. This sequence joins TRBV10-1 and TRBJ1-2, with D uncertain. CDR1 and CDR2 from the germline V gene are WNHNN and SYGVQD (reference sequence). This CDR3 comprises 14 residues.

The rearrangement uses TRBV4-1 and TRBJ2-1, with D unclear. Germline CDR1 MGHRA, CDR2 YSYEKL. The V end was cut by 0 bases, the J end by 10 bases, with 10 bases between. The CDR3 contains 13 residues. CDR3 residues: CASSQEGAREQFF. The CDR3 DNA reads TGCGCCAGCAGCCAAGAAGGAGCTCGGGAGCAGTTCTTC.

The CDR3 sequence: CASSLAGGNSPLHF. CDR3 DNA sequence: TGTGCCAGCAGCTTAGCGGGCGGGAATTCACCCCTCCACTTT. The chain couples TRBV7-8 to TRBJ1-6, with no clear D. The V gene's germline CDR1 is SGHVS and CDR2 FQNEAQ. The CDR3 loop spans 14 amino acids. V lost 0 bases to trimming and J lost 7 bases, with 7 bases between them.

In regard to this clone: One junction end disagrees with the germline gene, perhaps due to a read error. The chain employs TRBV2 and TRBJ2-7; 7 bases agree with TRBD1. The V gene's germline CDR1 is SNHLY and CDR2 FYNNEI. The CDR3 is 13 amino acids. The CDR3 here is CASSEDRVYEQYF. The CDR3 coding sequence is TGTGCCAGCAGCGAAGACAGGGTCTACGAGCAGTACTTC.

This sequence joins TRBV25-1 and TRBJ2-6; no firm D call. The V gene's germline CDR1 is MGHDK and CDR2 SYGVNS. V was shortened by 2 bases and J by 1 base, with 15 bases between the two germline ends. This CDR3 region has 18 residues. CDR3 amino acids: CASSEMGSRRSGANVLTF. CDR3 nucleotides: TGTGCCAGCAGTGAAATGGGCAGTCGAAGGTCTGGGGCCAACGTCCTGACTTTC.

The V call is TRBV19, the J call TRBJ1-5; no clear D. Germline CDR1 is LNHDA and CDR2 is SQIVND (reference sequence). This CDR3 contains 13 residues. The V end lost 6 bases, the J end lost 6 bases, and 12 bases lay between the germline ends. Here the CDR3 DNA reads TGTGCCAGTAGCCTGGCGGCGGGTCAGCCCCAGCATTTT. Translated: CASSLAAGQPQHF.

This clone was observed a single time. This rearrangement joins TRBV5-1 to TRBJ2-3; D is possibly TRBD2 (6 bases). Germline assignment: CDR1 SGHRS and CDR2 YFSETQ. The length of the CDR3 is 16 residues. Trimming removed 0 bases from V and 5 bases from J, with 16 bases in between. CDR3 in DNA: TGCGCCAGCAGCTTGGAAAGCGGGCCATGGGGAGATACGCAGTATTTT. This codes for CASSLESGPWGDTQYF.

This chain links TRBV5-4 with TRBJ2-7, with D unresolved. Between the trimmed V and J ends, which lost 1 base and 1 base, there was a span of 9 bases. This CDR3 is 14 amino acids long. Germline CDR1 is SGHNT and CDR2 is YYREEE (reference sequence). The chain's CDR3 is CASSLSAESYEQYF. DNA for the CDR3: TGTGCCAGCAGCTTGAGTGCGGAGTCCTACGAGCAGTACTTC. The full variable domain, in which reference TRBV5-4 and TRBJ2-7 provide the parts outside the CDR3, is ETGVTQSPTHLIKTRGQQVTLRCSSQSGHNTVSWYQQALGQGPQFIFQYYREEENGRGNFPPRFSGLQFPNYSSELNVNALELDDSALYLCASSLSAESYEQYFGPGTRLTVT.

The CDR3 nucleotides are TGCGCCAGCAGCCAGACAGGGCTAAATGAAAAACTGTTTTTT. Translated, it gives CASSQTGLNEKLFF. The chain carries TRBV4-1 and TRBJ1-4; 7 bases agree with TRBD1. The germline V gene encodes CDR1 MGHRA and CDR2 YSYEKL. Losses at the gene ends were 3 bases for V and 5 bases for J; bases not matched to a gene: 3. CDR3 length equals 14 residues.

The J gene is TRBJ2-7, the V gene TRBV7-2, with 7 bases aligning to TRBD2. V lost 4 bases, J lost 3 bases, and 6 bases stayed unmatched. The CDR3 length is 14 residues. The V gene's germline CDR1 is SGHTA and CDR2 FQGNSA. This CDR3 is CASSSGLGHYEQYF. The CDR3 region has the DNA TGTGCCAGCAGCTCAGGACTAGGGCACTACGAGCAGTACTTC.

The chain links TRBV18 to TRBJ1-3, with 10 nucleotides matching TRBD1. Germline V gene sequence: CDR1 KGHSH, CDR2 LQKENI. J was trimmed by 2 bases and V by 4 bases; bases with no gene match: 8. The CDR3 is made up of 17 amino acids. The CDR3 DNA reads TGTGCCAGCTCACGGGACAGGGGCTGGGGAGCTGGAAACACCATATATTTT. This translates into CASSRDRGWGAGNTIYF.

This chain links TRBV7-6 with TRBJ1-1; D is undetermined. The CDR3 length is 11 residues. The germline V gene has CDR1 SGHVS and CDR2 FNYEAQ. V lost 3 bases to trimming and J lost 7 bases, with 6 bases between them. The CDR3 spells CASSFGVEAFF. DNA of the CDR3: TGTGCCAGCAGCTTTGGAGTTGAAGCTTTCTTT.

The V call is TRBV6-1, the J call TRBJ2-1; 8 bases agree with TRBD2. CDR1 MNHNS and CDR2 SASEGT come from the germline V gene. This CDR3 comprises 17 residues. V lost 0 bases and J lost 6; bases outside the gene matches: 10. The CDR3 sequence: CASSEAPSGGHPNEQFF. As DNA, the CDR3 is TGTGCCAGCAGTGAAGCGCCCAGCGGGGGCCATCCCAATGAGCAGTTCTTC.

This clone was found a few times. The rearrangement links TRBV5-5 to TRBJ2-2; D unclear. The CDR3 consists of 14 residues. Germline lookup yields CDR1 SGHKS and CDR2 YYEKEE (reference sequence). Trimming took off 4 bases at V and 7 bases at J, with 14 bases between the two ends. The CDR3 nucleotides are TGTGCCAGCAGCCAGGTCCAGTTGAGCGGGGAGCTGTTTTTT. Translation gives CASSQVQLSGELFF.

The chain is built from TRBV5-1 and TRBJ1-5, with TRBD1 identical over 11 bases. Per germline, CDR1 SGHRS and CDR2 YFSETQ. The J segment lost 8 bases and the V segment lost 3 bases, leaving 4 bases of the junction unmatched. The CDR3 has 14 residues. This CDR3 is CASSSGQGGEPQHF. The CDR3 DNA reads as TGCGCCAGCAGCTCGGGACAGGGGGGAGAGCCCCAGCATTTT.

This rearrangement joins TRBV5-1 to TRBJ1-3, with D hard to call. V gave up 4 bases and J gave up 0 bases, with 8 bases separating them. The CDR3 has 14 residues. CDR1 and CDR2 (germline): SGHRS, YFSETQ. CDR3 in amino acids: CASSKESSGNTIYF. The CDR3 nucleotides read TGCGCCAGCAGCAAGGAGAGCTCTGGAAACACCATATATTTT.

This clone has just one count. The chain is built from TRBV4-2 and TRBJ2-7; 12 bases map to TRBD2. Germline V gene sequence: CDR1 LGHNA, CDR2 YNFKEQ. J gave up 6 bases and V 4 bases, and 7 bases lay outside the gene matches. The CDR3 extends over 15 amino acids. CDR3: CASSLGLAGVAEQYF. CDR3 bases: TGTGCCAGCAGCCTGGGACTAGCGGGTGTCGCCGAGCAGTACTTC.

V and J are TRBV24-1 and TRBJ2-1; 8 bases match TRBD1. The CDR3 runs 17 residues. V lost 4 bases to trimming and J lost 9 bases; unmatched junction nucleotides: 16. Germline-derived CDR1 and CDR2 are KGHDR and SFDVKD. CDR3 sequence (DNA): TGTGCCACCAGTGACCCTGGACAGGGCGGGGAGATGGGTGAGCAGTTCTTC. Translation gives CATSDPGQGGEMGEQFF.

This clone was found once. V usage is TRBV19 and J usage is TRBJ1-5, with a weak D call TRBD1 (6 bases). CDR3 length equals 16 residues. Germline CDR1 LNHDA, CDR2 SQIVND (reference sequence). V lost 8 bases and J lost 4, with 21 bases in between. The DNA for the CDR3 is TGTGCCAGTGATCTTCAGGGGAAGACTACGAATCAGCCCCAGCATTTT. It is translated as CASDLQGKTTNQPQHF.

The CDR3 DNA reads TGTGCCAGCAGTCATTATAGGGACAAATCAAATGAGCAGTTCTTC. Translation gives CASSHYRDKSNEQFF. The gene calls are TRBV6-5 and TRBJ2-1; D may be TRBD1 (6 bases). The CDR3 sequence is 15 residues long. Trimming removed 5 bases at V and 7 bases at J, with 18 bases between. Germline V gene data show CDR1 as MNHEY and CDR2 as SVGAGI.

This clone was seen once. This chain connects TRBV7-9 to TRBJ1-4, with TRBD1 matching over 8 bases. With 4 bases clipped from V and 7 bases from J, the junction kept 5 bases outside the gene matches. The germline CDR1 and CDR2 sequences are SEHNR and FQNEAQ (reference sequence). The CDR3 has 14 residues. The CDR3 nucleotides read TGTGCCAGCAGCTCGGACAGGGCGAGTGAAAAACTGTTTTTT. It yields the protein CASSSDRASEKLFF.

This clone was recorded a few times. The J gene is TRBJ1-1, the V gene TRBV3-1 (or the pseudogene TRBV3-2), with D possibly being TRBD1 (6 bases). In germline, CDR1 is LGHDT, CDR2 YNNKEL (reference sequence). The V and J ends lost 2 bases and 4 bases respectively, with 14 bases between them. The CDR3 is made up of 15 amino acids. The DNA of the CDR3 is TGTGCCAGCAGCCAACTAGGGGGATGGAGCACTGAAGCTTTCTTT. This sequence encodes CASSQLGGWSTEAFF.